These 30 T cell receptor beta chains came from one sample sequenced in a study of cytomegalovirus exposure and HLA in healthy donors. The PCR ran on 60 Vbeta and 13 Jbeta primers. Profiling relied on immunoSEQ multiplex PCR, and the TCRdb table lists in-frame clones only, not all of them. The table has some 200,000 clones, over 60% seen once; the top ten hold 1.5% to 2%. The sample consisted of PBMCs. These receptors were taken from a man aged 18 to 30 in good health and CMV-seronegative.

This rearrangement joins TRBV12-5 to TRBJ2-3, with TRBD2 matching 14 bases. Germline assignment: CDR1 LGHNT and CDR2 FRNRAP. With V trimmed by 4 bases and J by 6 bases, 6 bases remained unmatched. This CDR3 region has 16 residues. The CDR3 loop is CASGSGLAGVTDTQYF. The CDR3 DNA reads as TGTGCTAGTGGTTCGGGACTAGCGGGAGTCACGGATACGCAGTATTTT.

This rearrangement joins TRBV7-2 to TRBJ1-1, with 9 bases identical to TRBD1. Germline CDR1 and CDR2: SGHTA and FQGNSA. CDR3 size: 15 residues. V was pared by 2 bases and J by 3 bases, with 4 bases of the junction left unmatched. The CDR3: CASSLITGGDTEAFF. The CDR3 coding sequence is TGTGCCAGCAGCTTAATTACAGGGGGCGACACTGAAGCTTTCTTT. Together with reference TRBV7-2 and TRBJ1-1, the CDR3 gives the full variable domain: GAGVSQSPSNKVTEKGKDVELRCDPISGHTALYWYRQSLGQGLEFLIYFQGNSAPDKSGLPSDRFSAERTGGSVSTLTIQRTQQEDSAVYLCASSLITGGDTEAFFGQGTRLTVV.

The chain uses TRBV7-3 and TRBJ2-7, with TRBD1 as a possible D gene (6 bases). The germline CDR1 and CDR2 sequences are SGHTA and FQGTGA. CDR3 size: 15 residues. Trimming pared 5 bases from V and 3 bases from J, leaving 17 bases between. The CDR3: CASSPGHGGLYEQYF. The CDR3 DNA reads TGTGCCAGCAGCCCGGGACACGGAGGTCTCTACGAGCAGTACTTC.

This chain joins TRBV7-3 and TRBJ2-6; a weak D match, TRBD2 (5 bases). Trimming pared 4 bases from V and 3 bases from J, leaving 7 bases between. This CDR3 comprises 14 residues. The germline V gene encodes CDR1 SGHTA and CDR2 FQGTGA. CDR3 DNA: TGTGCCAGCAGCTCCGGGGTTGGGGCCAACGTCCTGACTTTC. Its protein product is CASSSGVGANVLTF.

The rearrangement links TRBV7-9 to TRBJ2-2; D is perhaps TRBD1 (5 bases). V lost 5 bases, J lost 5 bases, and 15 bases lay in between. From germline, CDR1 is SEHNR and CDR2 FQNEAQ (reference sequence). The length of the CDR3 is 15 residues. CDR3 region: CASSPIRGFTGELFF. For the CDR3, the DNA is TGTGCCAGCAGCCCAATAAGGGGTTTTACCGGGGAGCTGTTTTTT.

The chain joins TRBV27 to TRBJ2-3; tentative D call: TRBD1 (6 bases). In germline, CDR1 is MNHEY, CDR2 SMNVEV (reference sequence). The CDR3 spans 14 residues. The ends were cut back, 2 bases at V and 2 bases at J, with 8 bases in the middle. CDR3 coding DNA: TGTGCCAGCAGTTTACAGGGGATCACAGATACGCAGTATTTT. It encodes CASSLQGITDTQYF.

For this clone: The junction shows a germline mismatch at one end, possibly a read error. The chain has TRBV7-7 and TRBJ2-1; D remains ambiguous. The CDR3 spans 15 residues. CDR1 is SSHAT, CDR2 FNYEAQ, per germline (reference sequence). This CDR3 is CASSLEENSYNEQFF. CDR3 DNA sequence: TGTGCTAGCAGCTTAGAGGAGAACTCCTACAATGAGCAGTTCTTC.

The genes are TRBV5-1 and TRBJ1-6; TRBD1 is a possible D gene (6 bases). The CDR3 spans 17 residues. Deletions cut 5 bases from V and 7 bases from J, with 22 bases between. From germline, CDR1 is SGHRS and CDR2 YFSETQ. CDR3 in DNA: TGCGCCAGCAGTCCCCTGGGATCGGCAGGGGTGAATTCACCCCTCCACTTT. As protein: CASSPLGSAGVNSPLHF.

There are many counts of this clone. The chain uses TRBV30 and TRBJ2-2; tentative D call: TRBD1 (5 bases). The V gene's germline CDR1 is GTSNPN and CDR2 SVGIG (reference sequence). Trimming cost V 3 bases and J 2 bases, with 16 bases left between them. The CDR3 totals 16 residues. CDR3 protein: CAWSHLGARNTGELFF. The CDR3 DNA is TGTGCCTGGAGCCATTTAGGGGCACGAAACACCGGGGAGCTGTTTTTT. Complete variable domain (other parts from reference TRBV30 and TRBJ2-2): SQTIHQWPATLVQPVGSPLSLECTVEGTSNPNLYWYRQAAGRGLQLLFYSVGIGQISSEVPQNLSASRPQDRQFILSSKKLLLSDSGFYLCAWSHLGARNTGELFFGEGSRLTVL.

The CDR3 nucleotides read TGTGCCGCCGCGACTAGCGGGGGGGCTGATACGCAGTATTTT. It encodes CAAATSGGADTQYF. The V and J genes are TRBV19 and TRBJ2-3; 14 nucleotides match TRBD2. Germline-derived CDR1 and CDR2 are LNHDA and SQIVND (reference sequence). This CDR3 region has 14 residues. J gave up 6 bases and V 11 bases, and 7 bases lay outside the gene matches.

The V and J genes are TRBV7-9 and TRBJ2-7, with 10 bases aligning to TRBD1. Germline CDR1 reads SEHNR; CDR2 reads FQNEAQ (reference sequence). After removal of 4 bases from V and 1 base from J, the junction contained 7 bases not matched to a gene. CDR3 length equals 16 residues. The CDR3 region is CASSSGGTGASYEQYF. The CDR3 nucleotides are TGTGCCAGCAGCTCCGGAGGGACAGGGGCATCCTACGAGCAGTACTTC.

The rearrangement joins TRBV5-6 to TRBJ1-1; 10 positions agree with TRBD1. CDR1 and CDR2 from the germline V gene are SGHDT and YYEEEE. Unmatched junction bases numbered 3, after V lost 4 bases and J lost 3 bases. CDR3 length equals 14 residues. For the CDR3, the DNA is TGTGCCAGCAGCCGGACAGGGGGGGACACTGAAGCTTTCTTT. Amino acid sequence: CASSRTGGDTEAFF.

The genes are TRBV19 and TRBJ1-4; D is unresolved. The CDR3 extends over 16 amino acids. The V gene lost 3 bases and the J gene lost 1 base, with 12 bases spanning the gap. Germline V gene data show CDR1 as LNHDA and CDR2 as SQIVND (reference sequence). The CDR3 loop is CASSMDEAGTNEKLFF. CDR3 nucleotides: TGTGCCAGTAGTATGGACGAGGCGGGAACTAATGAAAAACTGTTTTTT.

The chain has TRBV25-1 and TRBJ2-3, with 12 positions matching TRBD1. Germline V gives CDR1 MGHDK, CDR2 SYGVNS. J lost 1 base, V lost 4 bases, and 3 bases had no gene match. The CDR3 length is 16 residues. The CDR3 nucleotides are TGTGCCAGCAGTGGGGGGACAGGGGGCGGCACAGATACGCAGTATTTT. It specifies CASSGGTGGGTDTQYF. The full variable domain, rest sourced from reference TRBV25-1 and TRBJ2-3, is EADIYQTPRYLVIGTGKKITLECSQTMGHDKMYWYQQDPGMELHLIHYSYGVNSTEKGDLSSESTVSRIRTEHFPLTLESARPSHTSQYLCASSGGTGGGTDTQYFGPGTRLTVL.

The sample holds a few counts of this clone. The rearrangement joins TRBV5-1 to TRBJ2-5, with 11 bases matching TRBD2. Trimming at V came to 0 bases and at J to 5 bases, leaving 12 bases not matched to a gene. The CDR3 loop spans 18 amino acids. Germline values: CDR1 SGHRS, CDR2 YFSETQ. This CDR3 is CASSLARLAGRSRETQYF. The CDR3 DNA is TGCGCCAGCAGCTTGGCCCGACTAGCGGGGCGGAGTCGTGAGACCCAGTACTTC. Combining the CDR3 with reference TRBV5-1 and TRBJ2-5 gives the whole variable domain KAGVTQTPRYLIKTRGQQVTLSCSPISGHRSVSWYQQTPGQGLQFLFEYFSETQRNKGNFPGRFSGRQFSNSRSEMNVSTLELGDSALYLCASSLARLAGRSRETQYFGPGTRLLVL.

Worth noting for this clone: The junction departs from the called germline gene at one end, perhaps through a read error. The rearrangement links TRBV7-7 to TRBJ2-1, with D possibly TRBD2 on 6 matching bases. Germline values: CDR1 SSHAT, CDR2 FNYEAQ (reference sequence). CDR3 size: 14 residues. CDR3 region: CASSLNVLANEQFF. CDR3 coding DNA: TGTGCTAGCAGCTTAAATGTCCTAGCGAACGAGCAGTTCTTC. Complete variable domain (other parts from reference TRBV7-7 and TRBJ2-1): GAGVSQSPRYKVTKRGQDVTLRCDPISSHATLYWYQQALGQGPEFLTYFNYEAQPDKSGLPSDRFSAERPEGSISTLTIQRTEQRDSAMYRCASSLNVLANEQFFGPGTRLTVL.

This chain connects TRBV7-9 to TRBJ2-1; weak D call: TRBD1 (6 bases). Trimming pared 1 base from V and 1 base from J, leaving 20 bases between. This CDR3 has 19 amino acids. Germline V gives CDR1 SEHNR, CDR2 FQNEAQ (reference sequence). The CDR3 here is CASSLGRTGRMGSYNEQFF. For the CDR3, the DNA is TGTGCCAGCAGCTTAGGTCGCACAGGGAGAATGGGGTCCTACAATGAGCAGTTCTTC.

This chain joins TRBV2 and TRBJ1-4, with TRBD1 matching over 7 bases. J lost 10 bases, V lost 0 bases, and 11 bases had no gene match. The CDR3 has 16 amino acids. CDR1 and CDR2 from the germline V gene are SNHLY and FYNNEI. The CDR3 loop reads CASSEALGRGDGKLFF. CDR3 nucleotide sequence: TGTGCCAGCAGTGAAGCGCTTGGCAGGGGGGATGGAAAACTGTTTTTT. Filled out from reference TRBV2 and TRBJ1-4, the complete variable domain reads EPEVTQTPSHQVTQMGQEVILRCVPISNHLYFYWYRQILGQKVEFLVSFYNNEISEKSEIFDDQFSVERPDGSNFTLKIRSTKLEDSAMYFCASSEALGRGDGKLFFGSGTQLSVL.

The CDR3 DNA reads as TGTGCCAGCAGATCTAGACTAGGCACAGATACGCAGTATTTT. Translation: CASRSRLGTDTQYF. This chain links TRBV7-9 with TRBJ2-3; the D gene is possibly TRBD2 (6 bases). Germline CDR1 is SEHNR and CDR2 is FQNEAQ (reference sequence). The V gene lost 6 bases and the J gene lost 1 base, with 11 bases spanning the gap. The CDR3 is 14 amino acids.

The chain employs TRBV29-1 and TRBJ2-4; D not certain. Germline values: CDR1 SQVTM, CDR2 ANQGSEA. Trimming shortened V by 0 bases and J by 8 bases, and 5 bases separated the two germline ends. This CDR3 region has 11 residues. CDR3 sequence reads: CSVEDPDIQYF. In nucleotides, the CDR3 is TGCAGCGTTGAAGATCCCGACATTCAGTACTTC.

This chain joins TRBV18 and TRBJ1-3; TRBD1 agrees at 7 bases. The V and J ends lost 4 bases and 0 bases, in that order; junction bases with no gene match: 3. This CDR3 contains 15 residues. Germline CDR1 is KGHSH and CDR2 is LQKENI. The DNA for the CDR3 is TGTGCCAGCTCACGACAGGGCGGCTCTGGAAACACCATATATTTT. This sequence encodes CASSRQGGSGNTIYF. The full variable domain, completed using reference TRBV18 and TRBJ1-3, is NAGVMQNPRHLVRRRGQEARLRCSPMKGHSHVYWYRQLPEEGLKFMVYLQKENIIDESGMPKERFSAEFPKEGPSILRIQQVVRGDSAAYFCASSRQGGSGNTIYFGEGSWLTVV.

A single count supports this clone. The rearrangement uses TRBV5-6 and TRBJ2-1, with TRBD2 matching 9 bases. CDR3 length: 17 residues. V gave up 0 bases and J gave up 8 bases; unmatched junction bases: 12. CDR1 is SGHDT, CDR2 YYEEEE, per germline. The CDR3, as DNA: TGTGCCAGCAGCTTGGGTAGCGGGAGCCGGTCCACATATGAGCAGTTCTTC. Translation gives CASSLGSGSRSTYEQFF.

This clone occurred a few times. This chain connects TRBV7-9 to TRBJ1-4; TRBD1 aligns across 7 bases. Looked up from germline, CDR1 is SEHNR and CDR2 is FQNEAQ (reference sequence). The CDR3 totals 17 residues. V shed 1 base, J shed 0 bases, and the junction held 5 bases outside the gene matches. The CDR3 is CASSLGWTGPTNEKLFF. The CDR3 DNA is TGTGCCAGCAGCTTAGGCTGGACAGGTCCAACTAATGAAAAACTGTTTTTT.

The J gene is TRBJ2-5, the V gene TRBV19, with TRBD2 matching 7 bases. V trimming: 5 bases; J trimming: 5 bases; junction bases outside the gene matches: 5. The germline CDR1 and CDR2 sequences are LNHDA and SQIVND (reference sequence). The CDR3 totals 13 residues. For the CDR3, the DNA is TGTGCCAGTAGTCATGGACTAGTGGAGACCCAGTACTTC. Its protein is CASSHGLVETQYF.

The J gene is TRBJ2-2, the V gene TRBV19; a weak D match, TRBD2 (5 bases). V lost 7 bases and J 0 bases, leaving 9 bases between the germline ends. This CDR3 comprises 14 residues. Looked up from germline, CDR1 is LNHDA and CDR2 is SQIVND (reference sequence). The DNA for the CDR3 is TGTGCCAGTACCCAGAGGGCGAACACCGGGGAGCTGTTTTTT. Translation gives CASTQRANTGELFF.

This sequence joins TRBV19 and TRBJ2-7, with 7 bases that match TRBD2. Germline values: CDR1 LNHDA, CDR2 SQIVND (reference sequence). This CDR3 has 15 amino acids. Losses at the gene ends were 3 bases for V and 5 bases for J; bases not matched to a gene: 10. The CDR3 region is CASSIVAGVTDEQYF. CDR3 DNA: TGTGCCAGTAGTATCGTCGCGGGGGTAACGGACGAGCAGTACTTC. The full variable domain, rest sourced from reference TRBV19 and TRBJ2-7, is DGGITQSPKYLFRKEGQNVTLSCEQNLNHDAMYWYRQDPGQGLRLIYYSQIVNDFQKGDIAEGYSVSREKKESFPLTVTSAQKNPTAFYLCASSIVAGVTDEQYFGPGTRLTVT.

V usage is TRBV27 and J usage is TRBJ2-7, with TRBD1 matching 7 bases. The germline CDR1 and CDR2 sequences are MNHEY and SMNVEV (reference sequence). V lost 8 bases and J lost 4; bases outside the gene matches: 11. CDR3 length: 14 amino acids. CDR3 nucleotides: TGTGCCAGCGGGGGTTCCGGGACAGCGTACGAGCAGTACTTC. Protein sequence: CASGGSGTAYEQYF.

This clone was picked up one time. This sequence joins TRBV30 and TRBJ2-4; TRBD1 aligns across 7 bases. This CDR3 region has 13 residues. Germline loops: CDR1 GTSNPN, CDR2 SVGIG (reference sequence). V dropped 1 base and J dropped 5; count of bases not matched to a gene: 2. The CDR3 DNA is TGTGCCTGGAGTGGAACAGGGGAAAACATTCAGTACTTC. Encoded protein: CAWSGTGENIQYF.

This clone was picked up a small number of times. The chain uses TRBV6-5 and TRBJ2-5, with 9 nucleotides matching TRBD1. CDR3 length: 16 amino acids. The V gene end was trimmed by 0 bases and the J gene end by 11 bases; junction bases not matched to a gene: 13. Germline V gives CDR1 MNHEY, CDR2 SVGAGI. The CDR3 nucleotides read TGTGCCAGCAGTTACTCGAGGGGACAGGGAGTTGTTGGGCAGTACTTC. Protein product: CASSYSRGQGVVGQYF.

The chain combines TRBV9 with TRBJ2-5; maybe TRBD2 (6 bases). The CDR3 runs to 15 residues. Trimming shortened V by 0 bases and J by 6 bases, and 15 bases separated the two germline ends. Germline V gene sequence: CDR1 SGDLS, CDR2 YYNGEE. In nucleotides, the CDR3 is TGTGCCAGCAGCGTAGACCAGACTAGTTCGCAGACCCAGTACTTC. Residues: CASSVDQTSSQTQYF. Full variable domain (remainder filled in from reference TRBV9 and TRBJ2-5): DSGVTQTPKHLITATGQRVTLRCSPRSGDLSVYWYQQSLDQGLQFLIQYYNGEERAKGNILERFSAQQFPDLHSELNLSSLELGDSALYFCASSVDQTSSQTQYFGPGTRLLVL.